Listed here is a single TCR beta chain. Under the authors' procedure: Reference gene primers were amplified, and this amplification served to estimate nucleated cell counts. TCRdb's copy holds only in-frame clones and misses some; the assay was immunoSEQ multiplex PCR. That table gives V, J and clone size, and the DNA gave D and trimming. The data contain a few hundred thousand clones, roughly 90% of them singletons. The data stem from a study of blood T cell repertoires in COVID-19. On the study more broadly: Whether acute or convalescent, the COVID-19 samples came from the United States, Italy and Spain. PBMCs, B-cell-depleted T cells, or T cells provided the cDNA or gDNA that made up the material.

Recruited during active infection, patients (from Seattle) were subsequently followed longitudinally. Trimming pared 4 bases from V and 3 bases from J, leaving 10 bases between. Per the germline V gene, CDR1 is MNHEY and CDR2 is SMNVEV (reference sequence). The CDR3 runs to 13 residues. The sample was peripheral blood. The sequence came from a woman aged 25-40 years with COVID-19, enrolled during active disease. The chain has TRBV27 and TRBJ2-7; D remains ambiguous. The CDR3 protein is CASSSYLYYEQYF. The DNA for the CDR3 is TGTGCCAGCAGTTCCTATCTCTACTACGAGCAGTACTTC.